The 16 T cell receptor beta chains below were found in one sample sequenced in a study of beta chain features in type 1 diabetes. TCRB transcripts that were expressed got sequenced, as all of the isolated RNA had been reverse transcribed. Method: immunoSEQ multiplex PCR; TCRdb's copy keeps in-frame clones and lacks some. Of 300,000 to 400,000 clones in the sample, approximately 8.2% were seen once. The sample consisted of central memory CD4+ T cells from blood. These receptors came from a woman under 30 in good health.

This clone showed up many times. This sequence joins TRBV5-8 and TRBJ1-2; TRBD1 might be the D (5 bases). The V end was cut by 0 bases, the J end by 4 bases, with 7 bases between. Germline V CDR1 and CDR2: SGHTS, YDEGEE. The CDR3 is 13 amino acids. The CDR3, as DNA: TGTGCCAGCAGCTTGGCCGGGGGCTATGGCTACACCTTC. Its translation: CASSLAGGYGYTF.

This clone occurred a few times. The V call is TRBV4-2, the J call TRBJ2-1; perhaps TRBD1 as D (6 bases). This CDR3 has 14 residues. Deletions cut 0 bases from V and 10 bases from J, with 13 bases between. Germline values: CDR1 LGHNA, CDR2 YNFKEQ. The CDR3 DNA sequence: TGTGCCAGCAGCCAAGATATAGGGGGTAGAGAGCAGTTCTTC. Translating gives CASSQDIGGREQFF.

This clone was observed a handful of times. The rearrangement uses TRBV7-8 and TRBJ2-3; unclear D gene. From germline, CDR1 is SGHVS and CDR2 FQNEAQ. The CDR3 consists of 16 residues. The V gene lost 1 base and the J gene lost 0 bases, with 11 bases spanning the gap. CDR3 region: CASSLVGTFSTDTQYF. CDR3 nucleotides: TGTGCCAGCAGCTTAGTGGGCACCTTCAGCACAGATACGCAGTATTTT.

This clone turned up a few times. J is TRBJ1-4 and V is TRBV6-5; D gene uncertain. V dropped 2 bases and J dropped 0 bases, with 4 bases sitting between them. Germline values: CDR1 MNHEY, CDR2 SVGAGI. This CDR3 has 14 amino acids. CDR3 protein: CASSYGATNEKLFF. In nucleotides, the CDR3 is TGTGCCAGCAGTTACGGCGCAACTAATGAAAAACTGTTTTTT.

This sequence joins TRBV19 and TRBJ2-5, with 7 bases aligning to TRBD2. Germline assignment: CDR1 LNHDA and CDR2 SQIVND (reference sequence). The CDR3 has 14 amino acids. Trimming cost V 6 bases and J 4 bases; bases outside gene matches: 8. The CDR3 spells CASRAGPRGETQYF. CDR3 nucleotide sequence: TGTGCCAGTAGAGCGGGACCAAGGGGAGAGACCCAGTACTTC.

The V call is TRBV7-2, the J call TRBJ2-2; D is possibly TRBD1 or TRBD2 (5 bases each). The CDR3 runs to 15 residues. Germline-derived CDR1 and CDR2 are SGHTA and FQGNSA. V was pared by 6 bases and J by 7 bases, with 18 bases between. CDR3 loop: CASSSTGTLRGELFF. The CDR3 DNA follows: TGTGCCAGCAGTTCCACCGGGACCCTTCGCGGGGAGCTGTTTTTT.

Only a few counts were recorded for this clone. This chain uses TRBV25-1 with TRBJ1-2; 7 bases are shared with TRBD1. Germline CDR1 MGHDK, CDR2 SYGVNS. This CDR3 has 15 amino acids. With V trimmed by 1 base and J by 4 bases, 6 bases remained unmatched. CDR3 nucleotide sequence: TGTGCCAGCAGTGAATTGACCGGACAGGTCTATGGCTACACCTTC. It codes for CASSELTGQVYGYTF.

There are a few counts of this clone. The gene calls are TRBV10-3 and TRBJ1-2; no clear D. This CDR3 has 13 residues. Germline values: CDR1 ENHRY, CDR2 SYGVKD. V was clipped by 4 bases and J by 7 bases, with 13 bases between them. As DNA, the CDR3 is TGTGCCATCAGTGGTGCGGGCGTTGGTGGCTACACCTTC. Encoded protein: CAISGAGVGGYTF.

This clone was counted only a few times. This CDR3 is CSVAGTHLGEQYF. In DNA, the CDR3 is TGCAGCGTTGCCGGGACCCATCTGGGCGAGCAGTACTTC. The J gene is TRBJ2-7, the V gene TRBV29-1, with D possibly called TRBD1 or TRBD2 (5 bases each). Germline CDR1 SQVTM, CDR2 ANQGSEA. Deletions cut 4 bases from V and 6 bases from J, with 16 bases between. The CDR3 extends over 13 amino acids.

A few counts support this clone. The gene calls are TRBV28 and TRBJ1-4; TRBD1 might be the D (5 bases). Trimming shortened V by 6 bases and J by 6 bases, and 14 bases separated the two germline ends. Germline assignment: CDR1 MDHEN and CDR2 SYDVKM. This CDR3 region has 14 residues. The CDR3: CASSRRGRDEKLFF. CDR3 DNA sequence: TGTGCCAGCAGCCGAAGGGGAAGGGATGAAAAACTGTTTTTT. Full variable domain (missing parts from reference TRBV28 and TRBJ1-4): DVKVTQSSRYLVKRTGEKVFLECVQDMDHENMFWYRQDPGLGLRLIYFSYDVKMKEKGDIPEGYSVSREKKERFSLILESASTNQTSMYLCASSRRGRDEKLFFGSGTQLSVL.

The CDR3 region has the DNA TGCGCCAGCCACACAGCGAGCTCCTACAATGAGCAGTTCTTC. Protein: CASHTASSYNEQFF. This chain uses TRBV5-1 with TRBJ2-1; no clear D gene. V was pared by 7 bases and J by 0 bases, with 11 bases between. The CDR3 contains 14 residues. Germline CDR1 is SGHRS and CDR2 is YFSETQ.

The chain links TRBV27 to TRBJ2-3, with 13 bases aligning to TRBD2. Germline V gene sequence: CDR1 MNHEY, CDR2 SMNVEV (reference sequence). The ends lost 0 bases at V and 11 bases at J; junction bases unmatched: 17. The CDR3 consists of 19 residues. This CDR3 is CASSLSPGGLAGALRGQYF. CDR3 nucleotides: TGTGCCAGCAGTTTATCCCCCGGCGGACTAGCGGGAGCCCTCCGGGGGCAGTATTTT.

This clone was observed a handful of times. The chain uses TRBV19 and TRBJ2-7; 7 nucleotides agree with TRBD2. From germline, CDR1 is LNHDA and CDR2 SQIVND (reference sequence). The V segment lost 0 bases and the J segment 4 bases; nucleotides outside the gene matches: 6. This CDR3 is 15 amino acids long. The CDR3 spells CASSIDHGGRYEQYF. The CDR3 bases are TGTGCCAGTAGTATAGATCACGGCGGGAGATACGAGCAGTACTTC.

This clone turned up a few times. The rearrangement uses TRBV4-3 and TRBJ2-1; TRBD2 aligns across 7 bases. Trimming took 3 bases from V and 4 from J; bases not matched to a gene: 6. The CDR3 is 15 residues long. Germline V CDR1 and CDR2: LGHNA, YSLEER. CDR3 amino acids: CASSQLAAKYNEQFF. In nucleotides, the CDR3 is TGCGCCAGCAGCCAGCTAGCGGCCAAGTACAATGAGCAGTTCTTC.

This clone occurred a few times. The chain employs TRBV10-2 and TRBJ2-3; D remains unclear. In germline, CDR1 is WSHSY, CDR2 SAAADI. CDR3 length: 13 amino acids. Deletions cut 8 bases from V and 0 bases from J, with 9 bases between. The CDR3 DNA reads TGCGCCAGCCACAAGTCTAGCACAGATACGCAGTATTTT. Translation: CASHKSSTDTQYF.

This clone has only a few counts. V gene TRBV19 combines with J gene TRBJ1-1; 7 bases line up with TRBD1. The CDR3 runs to 12 residues. V lost 10 bases and J lost 2; bases outside the gene matches: 4. Germline CDR1 reads LNHDA; CDR2 reads SQIVND (reference sequence). CDR3 coding DNA: TGTGCCACCGGGACAGCCAACACTGAAGCTTTCTTT. Translated, it gives CATGTANTEAFF.